This T cell receptor beta chain was sequenced during a study of shared clonotypes between healthy human individuals (dated by TCRdb to about 2020). In terms of the full investigation: The cohort comprised two women and three men aged 18 to 49 years. For each donor, three plates each were used for CD4 naive and CD4 memory, two plates were used for CD8 naive, and one plate was used for CD8 memory. The study deeply sequenced blood TCR repertoires of about 5 healthy adults to estimate repertoire size and the extent of clonotype sharing between individuals. Libraries were prepared and TCR repertoires were sequenced by different laboratories using diverse techniques, in order to increase sequencing depth and limit assay-specific biases. Each donor's leukapheresis produced roughly between roughly 0.85 and 9.5 billion PBMCs.

About this clone: It has no known antigen specificity. Per-base quality was not reported, and no clone a single base away is much larger than it.

The donors were healthy, HIV-negative adults with no recently reported acute infections or vaccinations. Only Caucasian adults living in Nashville, Tennessee, USA were represented among the donors. CD4+ T cells were enriched by magnetic negative selection; naive cells were then positively selected on CD45RA, and the negative fraction formed the memory subset. Blood was obtained by leukapheresis, after which PBMCs were separated by Ficoll-Histopaque density gradient centrifugation and cryopreserved in liquid nitrogen vapor phase. Analytical flow cytometry was used to check the purity and quantity of every magnetically sorted T cell population. Each sorted fraction had its genomic DNA isolated and then quantified by UV absorbance on a Nanodrop 2000c. Beyond this particular receptor, the publication reports: Even with the large sequencing depth, rarefaction of the sorted-subset datasets indicated that sequencing was incomplete. Only blood was sampled, and tissue TCR repertoires likely differ from those in blood. The small number of donors limited the genetic and exposure-history diversity represented. Clonotypes shared by all four sorted-subset donors showed higher generation probabilities than non-shared clonotypes. Estimated clonotype richness was generally larger for naive than for memory subsets. Approximately 4.8% of naive CD4, 3.5% of naive CD8, approximately 2% of memory CD4, and around 0.4% of memory CD8 clonotypes were shared across a few donors. Pairwise subsampling indicated that sequencing depth was expected to affect the degree of clonotype sharing among donors.

TCR CDR3 regions were amplified from genomic DNA by multiplex PCR using the deep immunoSEQ assay. Extracted genomic DNA from each cell subset was distributed evenly across all wells of several immunoSEQ 96-well plates, and each plate was treated as a replicate. For sorted subsets, each replicate PCR was loaded with 150 to 250 ng genomic DNA, equivalent to 25,000 to 30,000 T cell genomes. Purified libraries were quantified with a Qubit 3.0 fluorometer, sized on a Bioanalyzer 2100, and re-quantified with the KAPA Library Quantification kit. Each immunoSEQ 96-well plate was sequenced on its own single-read 150-cycle Illumina NextSeq 550 flow cell. The original methods were these. The immunoSEQ output contained only junctional sequences without quality scores, so filtering could not match that applied to full-length reads. Sequences were annotated with PyIR, a Python wrapper for IgBLAST v1.9, and V/J genes and CDR3 were assigned using IMGT germline references. Reads with weak V/J assignments (E-value above 1e-6), missing CDR3, stop codons, out-of-frame junctions, or ambiguous translated residues were removed. V3J clonotypes were defined by identical inferred V gene, J gene, and CDR3 amino acid sequence. Percentage overlap between repertoires was calculated by dividing the number of shared unique clonotypes by the size of the smaller repertoire. Three approaches were used to assess repertoire richness: RTK rarefaction, the Chao1 estimator, and Recon v2.1 estimates of unobserved clonotypes. Generation probabilities for all TCRbeta clonotypes obtained by the gDNA method from several donors were computed using OLGA. TCRdb's version of the immuneACCESS table is confined to in-frame rearrangements and falls short of the full clone set. An unresolved V gene accounts for under half of the shortfall where checked; the remainder is of unknown origin. The DNA was the basis for D and trimming; V, J and clone size are from that table. The sample has 2 million to 3 million clones on record, approximately 94% of them singletons. The ten largest clonotypes hold over 0.12% of the sample.

The sequenced sample consisted of naive CD4+ T cells sorted from blood. Per the publication, the cell subset or site label means: CD45RA+ positively selected. The sequence was collected from a young man in good health.

The nucleotide sequence reads TGTGCCAGCAGTTACTCGAATCCGCGTTATGGCTACACCTTC. Translation gives CASSYSNPRYGYTF. The chain is assembled from TRBV6-5 and TRBJ1-2; the D gene cannot be resolved reliably. Including the terminal cysteine and phenylalanine, the CDR3 comprises 14 residues. The sequence is cut down to CDR3 DNA, 42 bases in frame from base 1. A distance of 10 bases separates the germline ends of V and J, which lose 0 bases and 5 bases respectively. CDR1 and CDR2, per the germline V gene, are MNHEY and SVGAGI.